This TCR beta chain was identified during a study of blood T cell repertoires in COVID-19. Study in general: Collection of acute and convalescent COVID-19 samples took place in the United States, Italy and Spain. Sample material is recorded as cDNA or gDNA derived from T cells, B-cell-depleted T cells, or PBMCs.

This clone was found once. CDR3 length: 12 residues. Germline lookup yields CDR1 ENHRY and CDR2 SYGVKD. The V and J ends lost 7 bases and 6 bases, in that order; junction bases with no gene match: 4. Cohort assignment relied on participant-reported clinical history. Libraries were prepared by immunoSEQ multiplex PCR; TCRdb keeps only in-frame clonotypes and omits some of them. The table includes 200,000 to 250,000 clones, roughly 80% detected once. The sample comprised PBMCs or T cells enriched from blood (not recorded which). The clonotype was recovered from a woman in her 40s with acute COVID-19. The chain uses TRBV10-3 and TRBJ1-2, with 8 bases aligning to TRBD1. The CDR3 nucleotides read TGTGCCATCACTCCGACAGGGGATGGCTACACCTTC. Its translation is CAITPTGDGYTF.